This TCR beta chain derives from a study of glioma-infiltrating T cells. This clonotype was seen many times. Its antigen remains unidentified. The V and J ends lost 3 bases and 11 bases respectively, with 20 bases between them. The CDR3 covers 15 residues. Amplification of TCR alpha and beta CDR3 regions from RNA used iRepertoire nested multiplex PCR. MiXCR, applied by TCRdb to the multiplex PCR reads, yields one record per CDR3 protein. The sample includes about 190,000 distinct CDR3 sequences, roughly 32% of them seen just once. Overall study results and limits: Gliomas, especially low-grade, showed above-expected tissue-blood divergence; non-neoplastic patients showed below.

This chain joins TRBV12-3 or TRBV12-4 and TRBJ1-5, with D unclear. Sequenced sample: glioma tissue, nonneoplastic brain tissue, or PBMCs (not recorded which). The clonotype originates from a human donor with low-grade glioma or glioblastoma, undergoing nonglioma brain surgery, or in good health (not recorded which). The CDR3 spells CASSFIEFGPRAQHF. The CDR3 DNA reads TGTGCCAGCAGTTTTATCGAGTTTGGACCACGAGCCCAGCATTTT.